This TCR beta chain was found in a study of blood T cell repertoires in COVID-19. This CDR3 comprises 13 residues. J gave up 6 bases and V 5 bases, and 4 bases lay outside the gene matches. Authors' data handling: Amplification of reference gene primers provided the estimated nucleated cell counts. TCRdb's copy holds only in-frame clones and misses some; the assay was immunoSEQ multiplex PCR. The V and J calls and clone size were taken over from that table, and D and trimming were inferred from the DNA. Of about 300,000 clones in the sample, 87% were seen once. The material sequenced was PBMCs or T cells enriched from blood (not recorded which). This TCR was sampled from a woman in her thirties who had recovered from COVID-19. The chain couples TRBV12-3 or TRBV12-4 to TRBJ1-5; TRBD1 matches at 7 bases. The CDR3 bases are TGTGCCAGCAGTGTCGACAGGGTTCAGCCCCAGCATTTT. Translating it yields CASSVDRVQPQHF.